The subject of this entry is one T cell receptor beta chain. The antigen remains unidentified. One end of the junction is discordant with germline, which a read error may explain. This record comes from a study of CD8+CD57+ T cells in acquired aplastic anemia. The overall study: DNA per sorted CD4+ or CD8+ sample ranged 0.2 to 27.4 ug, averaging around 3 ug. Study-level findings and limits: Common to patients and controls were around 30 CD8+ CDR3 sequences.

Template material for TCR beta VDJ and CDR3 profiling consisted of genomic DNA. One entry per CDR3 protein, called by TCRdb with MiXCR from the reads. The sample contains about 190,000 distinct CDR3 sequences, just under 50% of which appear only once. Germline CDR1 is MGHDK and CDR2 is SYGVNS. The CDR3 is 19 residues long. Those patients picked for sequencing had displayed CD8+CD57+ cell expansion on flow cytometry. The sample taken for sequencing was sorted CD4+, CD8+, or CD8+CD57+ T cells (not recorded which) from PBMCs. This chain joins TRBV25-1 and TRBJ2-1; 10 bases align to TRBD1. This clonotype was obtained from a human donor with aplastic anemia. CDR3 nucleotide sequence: TGTGCCAGCAGCAAGACACCTCGGACAGGGGGGAAGGCCTACAATGAGCAGTCCTTC. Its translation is CASSKTPRTGGKAYNEQSF.